The text below deals with one T cell receptor beta chain. This entry is derived from a study of Ad26.COV2.S vaccination and SARS-CoV-2 variants. Germline loops: CDR1 MNHNY, CDR2 SVGAGI (reference sequence). This CDR3 is 15 amino acids long. V dropped 5 bases and J dropped 5; count of bases not matched to a gene: 11. Treatment of the sample: around 19 received Ad26.COV2.S at low or high dose, single or two shots; about 5 received placebo; per-sample allocation not given. Sample collection was performed on day 63 after the first vaccine or placebo injection. TCRdb's table, derived via immunoSEQ multiplex PCR, lists solely in-frame clones and lacks some. Found here are about 480,000 clones, roughly 89% of them singletons; the top ten hold 9.5% to 15%.

The receptor's source is a person between 18 and 65 years old who received the Ad26.COV2.S COVID-19 vaccine or a placebo. Sequencing used peripheral blood, obtained in a trial of Ad26.COV2.S vaccine versus placebo. V gene TRBV6-6 combines with J gene TRBJ1-1; 7 bases agree with TRBD1. CDR3 DNA: TGTGCCAGCAGTGAGGGGAGGGGGCTGGGAACTGAAGCTTTCTTT. Residues: CASSEGRGLGTEAFF.